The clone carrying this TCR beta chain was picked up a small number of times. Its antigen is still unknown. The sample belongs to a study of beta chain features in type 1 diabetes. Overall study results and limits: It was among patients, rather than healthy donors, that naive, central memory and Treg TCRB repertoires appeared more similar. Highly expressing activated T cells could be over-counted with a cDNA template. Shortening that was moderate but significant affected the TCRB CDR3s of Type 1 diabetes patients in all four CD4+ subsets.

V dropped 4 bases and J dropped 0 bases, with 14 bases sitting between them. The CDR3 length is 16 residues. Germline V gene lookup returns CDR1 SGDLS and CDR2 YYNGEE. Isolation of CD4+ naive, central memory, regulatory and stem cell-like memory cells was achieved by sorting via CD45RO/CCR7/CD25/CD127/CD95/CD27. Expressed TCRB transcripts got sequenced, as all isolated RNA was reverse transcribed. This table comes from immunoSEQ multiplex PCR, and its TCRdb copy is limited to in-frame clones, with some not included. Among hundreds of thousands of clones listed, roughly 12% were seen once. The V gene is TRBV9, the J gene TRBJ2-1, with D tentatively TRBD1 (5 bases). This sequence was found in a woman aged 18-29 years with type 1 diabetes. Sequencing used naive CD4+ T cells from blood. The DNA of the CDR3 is TGTGCCAGCAGCCCCCATAGGGGCAACTCCTACAATGAGCAGTTCTTC. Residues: CASSPHRGNSYNEQFF.